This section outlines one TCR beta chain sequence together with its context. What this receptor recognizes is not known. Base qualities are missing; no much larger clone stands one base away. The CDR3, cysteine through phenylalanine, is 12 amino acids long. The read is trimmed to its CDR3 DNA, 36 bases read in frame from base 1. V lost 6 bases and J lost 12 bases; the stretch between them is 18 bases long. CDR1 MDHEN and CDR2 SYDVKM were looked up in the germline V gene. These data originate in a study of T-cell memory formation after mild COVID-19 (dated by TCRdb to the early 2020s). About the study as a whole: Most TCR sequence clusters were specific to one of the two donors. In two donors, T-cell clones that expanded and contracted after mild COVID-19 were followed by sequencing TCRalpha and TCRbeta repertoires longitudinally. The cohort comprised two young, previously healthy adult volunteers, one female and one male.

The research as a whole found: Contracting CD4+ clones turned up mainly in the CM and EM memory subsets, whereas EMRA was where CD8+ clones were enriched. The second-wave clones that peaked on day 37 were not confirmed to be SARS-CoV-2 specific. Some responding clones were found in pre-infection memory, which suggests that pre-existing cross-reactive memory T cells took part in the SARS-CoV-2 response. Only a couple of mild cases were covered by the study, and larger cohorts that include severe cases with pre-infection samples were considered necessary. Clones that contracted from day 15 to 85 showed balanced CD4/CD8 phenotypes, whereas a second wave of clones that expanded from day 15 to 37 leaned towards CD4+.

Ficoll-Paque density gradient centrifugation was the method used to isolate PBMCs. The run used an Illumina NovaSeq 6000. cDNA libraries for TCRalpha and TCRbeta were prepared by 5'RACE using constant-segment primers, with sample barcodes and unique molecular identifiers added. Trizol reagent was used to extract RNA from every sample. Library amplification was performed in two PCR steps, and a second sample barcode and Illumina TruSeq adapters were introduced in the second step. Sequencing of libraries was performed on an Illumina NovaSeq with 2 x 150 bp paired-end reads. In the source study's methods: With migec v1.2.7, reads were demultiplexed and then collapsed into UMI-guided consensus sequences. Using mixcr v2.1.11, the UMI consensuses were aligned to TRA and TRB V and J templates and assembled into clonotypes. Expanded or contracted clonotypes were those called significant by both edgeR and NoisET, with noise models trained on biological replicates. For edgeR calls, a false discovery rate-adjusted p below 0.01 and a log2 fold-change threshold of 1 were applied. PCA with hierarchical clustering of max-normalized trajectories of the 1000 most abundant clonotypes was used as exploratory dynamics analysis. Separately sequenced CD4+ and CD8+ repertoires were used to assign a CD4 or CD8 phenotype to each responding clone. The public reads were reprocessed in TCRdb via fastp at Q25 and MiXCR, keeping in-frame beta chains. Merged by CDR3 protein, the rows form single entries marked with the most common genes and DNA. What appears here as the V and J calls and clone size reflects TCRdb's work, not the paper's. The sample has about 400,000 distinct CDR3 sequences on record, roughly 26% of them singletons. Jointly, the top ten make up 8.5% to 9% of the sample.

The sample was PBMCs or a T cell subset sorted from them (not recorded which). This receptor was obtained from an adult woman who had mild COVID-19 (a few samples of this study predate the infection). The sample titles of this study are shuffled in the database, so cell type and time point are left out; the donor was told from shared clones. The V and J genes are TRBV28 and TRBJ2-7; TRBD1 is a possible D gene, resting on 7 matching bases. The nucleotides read TGTGCCAGCAGCCCTGGAGGGGGACAGCTGTACTTC. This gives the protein CASSPGGGQLYF.